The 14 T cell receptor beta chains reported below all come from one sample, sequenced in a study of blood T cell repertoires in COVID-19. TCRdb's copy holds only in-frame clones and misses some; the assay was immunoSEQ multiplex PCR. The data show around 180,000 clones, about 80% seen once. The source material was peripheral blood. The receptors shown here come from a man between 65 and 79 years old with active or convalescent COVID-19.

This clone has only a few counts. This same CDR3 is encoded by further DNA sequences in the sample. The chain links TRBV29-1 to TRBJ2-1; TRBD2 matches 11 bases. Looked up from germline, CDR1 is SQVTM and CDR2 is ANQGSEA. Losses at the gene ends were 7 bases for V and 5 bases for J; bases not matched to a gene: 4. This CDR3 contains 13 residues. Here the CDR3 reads CSGRLAGHNEQFF. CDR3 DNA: TGCAGCGGCCGACTAGCGGGGCACAATGAGCAGTTCTTC.

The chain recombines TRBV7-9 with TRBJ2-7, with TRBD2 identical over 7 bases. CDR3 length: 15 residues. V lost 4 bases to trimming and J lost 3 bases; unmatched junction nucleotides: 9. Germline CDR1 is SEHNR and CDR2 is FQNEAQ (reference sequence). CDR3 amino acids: CASSYRLAGYYEQYF. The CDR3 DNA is TGTGCCAGCAGCTACAGACTAGCCGGTTACTACGAGCAGTACTTC.

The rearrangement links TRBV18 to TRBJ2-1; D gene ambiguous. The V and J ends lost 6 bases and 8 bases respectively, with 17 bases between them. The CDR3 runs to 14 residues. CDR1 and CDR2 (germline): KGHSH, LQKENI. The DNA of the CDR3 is TGTGCCAGCTCCCTTTCCCTTCTGGCGGATGAGCAGTTCTTC. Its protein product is CASSLSLLADEQFF.

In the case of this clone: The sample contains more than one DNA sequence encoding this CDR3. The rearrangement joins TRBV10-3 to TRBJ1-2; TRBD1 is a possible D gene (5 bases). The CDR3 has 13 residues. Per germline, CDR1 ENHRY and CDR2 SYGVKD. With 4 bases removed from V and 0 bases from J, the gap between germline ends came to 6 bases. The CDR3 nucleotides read TGTGCCATCAGTGGGGGCGCTAACTATGGCTACACCTTC. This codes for CAISGGANYGYTF.

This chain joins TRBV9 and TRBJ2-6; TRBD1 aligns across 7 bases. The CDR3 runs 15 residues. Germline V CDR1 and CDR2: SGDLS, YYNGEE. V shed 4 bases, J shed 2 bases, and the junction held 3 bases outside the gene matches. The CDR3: CASSLGTAGANVLTF. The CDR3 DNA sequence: TGTGCCAGCAGCCTCGGGACAGCTGGGGCCAACGTCCTGACTTTC.

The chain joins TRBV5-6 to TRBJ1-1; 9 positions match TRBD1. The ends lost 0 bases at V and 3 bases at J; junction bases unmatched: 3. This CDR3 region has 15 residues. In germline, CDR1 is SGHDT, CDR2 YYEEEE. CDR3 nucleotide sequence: TGTGCCAGCAGCTTGGGGGACAGGGACTACACTGAAGCTTTCTTT. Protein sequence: CASSLGDRDYTEAFF.

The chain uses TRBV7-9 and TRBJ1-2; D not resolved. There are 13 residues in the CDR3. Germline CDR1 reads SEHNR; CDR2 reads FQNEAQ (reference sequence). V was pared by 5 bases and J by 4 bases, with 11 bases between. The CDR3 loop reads CASSPARIYGYTF. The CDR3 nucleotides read TGTGCCAGCAGCCCCGCGCGAATCTATGGCTACACCTTC.

The CDR3 coding sequence is TGCGCCAGCACCGACTCTCCACTAGCGGGAGTCGGGGAGCTGTTTTTT. Translated, it gives CASTDSPLAGVGELFF. The chain recombines TRBV5-1 with TRBJ2-2; 11 bases are shared with TRBD2. This CDR3 spans 16 amino acids. Germline trimming cut 6 bases from V and 7 bases from J; bases unmatched to any gene: 11. From germline, CDR1 is SGHRS and CDR2 YFSETQ.

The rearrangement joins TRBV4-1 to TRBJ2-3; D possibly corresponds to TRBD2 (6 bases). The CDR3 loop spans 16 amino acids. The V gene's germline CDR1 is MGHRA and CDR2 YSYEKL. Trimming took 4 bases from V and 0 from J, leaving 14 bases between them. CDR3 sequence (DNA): TGCGCCAGCAGCCCCGGGGTAGCGGCTAGCACAGATACGCAGTATTTT. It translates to CASSPGVAASTDTQYF.

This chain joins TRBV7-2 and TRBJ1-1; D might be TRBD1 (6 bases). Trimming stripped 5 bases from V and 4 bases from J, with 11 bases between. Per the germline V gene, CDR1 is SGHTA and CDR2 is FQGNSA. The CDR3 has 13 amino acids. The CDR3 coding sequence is TGTGCCAGCAGCGGGGGCAGATCCACTGAAGCTTTCTTT. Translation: CASSGGRSTEAFF.

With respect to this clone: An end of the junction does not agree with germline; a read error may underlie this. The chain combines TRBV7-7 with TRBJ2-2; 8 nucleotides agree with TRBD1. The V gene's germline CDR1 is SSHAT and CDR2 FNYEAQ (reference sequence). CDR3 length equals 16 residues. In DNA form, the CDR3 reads TGTGCTAGCAGCCTAGGGGGGACAGGGAACACCGGGGAGCTGTTTTTT. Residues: CASSLGGTGNTGELFF.

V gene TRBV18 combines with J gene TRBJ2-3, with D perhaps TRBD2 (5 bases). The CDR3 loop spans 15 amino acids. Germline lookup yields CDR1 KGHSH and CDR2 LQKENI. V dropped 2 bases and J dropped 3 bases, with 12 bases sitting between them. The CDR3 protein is CASSPNAPGTDTQYF. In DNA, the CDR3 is TGTGCCAGCTCACCAAACGCCCCGGGGACAGATACGCAGTATTTT.

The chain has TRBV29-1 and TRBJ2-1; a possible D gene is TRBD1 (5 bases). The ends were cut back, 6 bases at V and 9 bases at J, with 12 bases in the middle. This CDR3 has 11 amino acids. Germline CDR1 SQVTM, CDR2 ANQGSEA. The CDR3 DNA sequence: TGCAGCGTAGCTCGAAGGGGTGAGCAGTTCTTC. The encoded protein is CSVARRGEQFF.

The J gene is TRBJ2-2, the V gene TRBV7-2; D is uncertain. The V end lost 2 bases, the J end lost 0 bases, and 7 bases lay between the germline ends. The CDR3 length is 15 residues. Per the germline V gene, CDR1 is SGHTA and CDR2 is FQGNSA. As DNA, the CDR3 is TGTGCCAGCAGCTTATCCGCTACGAACACCGGGGAGCTGTTTTTT. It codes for CASSLSATNTGELFF. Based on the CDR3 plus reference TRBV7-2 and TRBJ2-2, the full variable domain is GAGVSQSPSNKVTEKGKDVELRCDPISGHTALYWYRQSLGQGLEFLIYFQGNSAPDKSGLPSDRFSAERTGGSVSTLTIQRTQQEDSAVYLCASSLSATNTGELFFGEGSRLTVL.